These T cell receptor beta chains were read from a single sample in a study of control samples from healthy donors and cancer patients. TCRdb's table, derived via immunoSEQ multiplex PCR, lists solely in-frame clones and lacks some. This table holds roughly 100,000 clones, around 89% found once. Material: PBMCs. These receptor sequences come from a man between 60 and 75 years old with lung cancer. The CDR3 runs from the conserved cysteine through the conserved F or W.

TRBV5-5 | CASKNLGQGLYLNTEAFF
TRBV11-3 | CASSLQGYTGNTIYF
TRBV6-5 | CASRYSSYNEQFF
TRBV7-8 | CASSLSGGSLTDTQYF
TRBV10-2 | CASSPVDGPNQPQHF
TRBV5-8 | CASSRRATNEKLFF
TRBV6-5 | CASSYSTGELFF
TRBV24-1 | CATSAKPRDGYTF
TRBV7-3 | CASSSTGATEAFF
TRBV3-1/TRBV3-2 | CASSQTWTGASTDTQYF
TRBV10-3 | CAISIGTGINQPQHF
TRBV5-1 | CASSFVGSDEQYF
TRBV25-1 | CASSHRAWETQYF
TRBV2 | CASREDYNFDEQFF
TRBV7-8 | CASSLGDRTYNEKLFF
TRBV14 | CASSQDRGVGTQYF
TRBV5-8 | CASRRTGSGNTIYF
TRBV7-3 | CASSLNRGGEETQYF
TRBV2 | CASSEARDSYEQYF
TRBV7-3 | CASSSSGSSSYNEQFF
TRBV5-1 | CASSPAGGNQPQHF
TRBV2 | CASRDWRGGSTDTQYF
TRBV5-1 | CASSLRGRGADGYTF
TRBV6-6 | CASSLTGGVYSNQPQHF
TRBV12-3/TRBV12-4 | CASGGLAETQYF
TRBV30 | CAWSFGSPLGNSPLHF
TRBV4-2 | CASSQENRNTEAFF
TRBV4-2 | CASSQVAGELFF
TRBV7-3 | CASSLPNINEQFF
TRBV9 | CASSSQGRYGYTF
TRBV18 | CASSAYRGITEAFF
TRBV14 | CASSQGQFNQPQHF
TRBV6-5 | CASSYSVREAYEQYF
TRBV3-1/TRBV3-2 | CASSQGGASYEQYF
TRBV7-8 | CASSPWTDFSYNEQFF
TRBV6-6 | CASSYSQGRGLYEQYF
TRBV15 | CATSREYGGGYDTEAFF
TRBV5-6 | CASSQKFGRYENEQFF
TRBV27 | CATGRRAPYSPLHF
TRBV10-3 | CAISVTDTQYF
TRBV4-1 | CASSQGLGPNEQFF
TRBV18 | CASSGQETQYF
TRBV7-9 | CASNLPRGEQFF
TRBV24-1 | CATSWTTNTGELFF
TRBV6-5 | CASTETGNTEAFF
TRBV14 | CASSQEVYYGYTF
TRBV6-6 | CASTPRREGEQYF
TRBV7-3 | CASSLILRKSGGYTF
TRBV3-1/TRBV3-2 | CASSLGGGTEAFF
TRBV25-1 | CASSEPGMGSYNEQFF
TRBV12-3/TRBV12-4 | CASSERDRGLSF
TRBV6-4 | CASSEAGSTDTQYF
TRBV11-1 | CASRLAGITDTQYF